This TCR beta chain was recorded in a study of cytomegalovirus exposure and HLA in healthy donors. 60 Vbeta and 13 Jbeta primers were used in PCR. TCRdb keeps only in-frame clones here, not all; method: immunoSEQ multiplex PCR. The data contain some 200,000 clones, around 74% of them singletons. Trimming took 3 bases from V and 6 from J, leaving 17 bases between them. Germline-derived CDR1 and CDR2 are KGHSH and LQKENI. The CDR3 has 16 amino acids. The source material was PBMCs. The sequence was collected from a female donor in good health and CMV-seronegative. The rearrangement links TRBV18 to TRBJ1-4; possible D gene TRBD1, 5 bases. CDR3 residues: CASSPAGGSLDEKLFF. CDR3 in DNA: TGTGCCAGCTCACCCGCCGGGGGGAGCCTTGATGAAAAACTGTTTTTT.